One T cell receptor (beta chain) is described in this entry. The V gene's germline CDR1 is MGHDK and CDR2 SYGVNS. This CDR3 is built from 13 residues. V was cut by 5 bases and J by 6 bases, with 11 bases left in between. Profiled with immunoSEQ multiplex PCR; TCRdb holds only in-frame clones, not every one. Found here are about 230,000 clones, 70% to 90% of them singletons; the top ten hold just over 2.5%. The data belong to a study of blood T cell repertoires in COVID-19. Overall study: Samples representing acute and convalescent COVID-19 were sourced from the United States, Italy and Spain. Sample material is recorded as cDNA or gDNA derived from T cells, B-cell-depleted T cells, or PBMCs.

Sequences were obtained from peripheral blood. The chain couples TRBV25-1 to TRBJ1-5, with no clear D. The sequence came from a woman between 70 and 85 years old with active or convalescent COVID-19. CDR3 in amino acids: CASSRGGSQPQHF. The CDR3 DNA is TGTGCCAGCAGTCGGGGAGGGTCTCAGCCCCAGCATTTT.